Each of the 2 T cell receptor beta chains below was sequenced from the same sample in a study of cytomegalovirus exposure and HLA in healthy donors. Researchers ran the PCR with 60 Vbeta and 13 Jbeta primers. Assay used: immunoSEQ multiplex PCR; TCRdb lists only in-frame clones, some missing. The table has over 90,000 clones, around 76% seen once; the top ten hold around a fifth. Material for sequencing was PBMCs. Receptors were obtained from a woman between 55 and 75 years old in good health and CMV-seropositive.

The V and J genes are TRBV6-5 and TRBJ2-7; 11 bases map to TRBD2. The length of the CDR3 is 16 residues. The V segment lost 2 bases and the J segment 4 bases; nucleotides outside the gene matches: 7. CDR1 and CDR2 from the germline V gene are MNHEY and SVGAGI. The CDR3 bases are TGTGCCAGCAGTTACCAGTTCACTAGCGGGAGTTACGAGCAGTACTTC. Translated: CASSYQFTSGSYEQYF.

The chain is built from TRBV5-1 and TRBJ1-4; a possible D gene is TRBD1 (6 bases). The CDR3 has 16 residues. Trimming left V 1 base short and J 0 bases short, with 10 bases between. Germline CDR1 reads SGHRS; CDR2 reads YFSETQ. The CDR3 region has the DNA TGCGCCAGCAGCTTGCAGGGGACCGCAACTAATGAAAAACTGTTTTTT. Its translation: CASSLQGTATNEKLFF.